Below, 26 T cell receptor beta chains from the same sample are listed, as sequenced in a study of T cells in Graves' hyperthyroidism and ophthalmopathy. Authors of the study amplified TCR beta CDR3 regions from RNA transcripts. HTBI primers were used for first-round RT-PCR of the TCR CDR3. TCRdb reprocessed the multiplex PCR reads with MiXCR, giving one entry per CDR3 protein. Of hundreds of thousands of distinct CDR3 sequences detected, just under 20% appear once; the ten largest clones hold approximately 48%. Sequencing was carried out using blood. The receptors come from a man in his forties or fifties with Graves' ophthalmopathy.

The table lists this clonotype with a few counts. V gene TRBV3-1 combines with J gene TRBJ1-5; D ambiguous. Germline CDR1 is LGHDT and CDR2 is YNNKEL (reference sequence). This CDR3 is 15 amino acids long. V gave up 0 bases and J gave up 0 bases, with 6 bases separating them. The CDR3 spells CASSQDLGSNQPQHF. Here the CDR3 DNA reads TGTGCCAGCAGCCAAGATCTAGGTAGCAATCAGCCCCAGCATTTT.

This clonotype was counted ten times or more. The chain combines TRBV20-1 with TRBJ1-1; the D gene is possibly TRBD1 (6 bases). Germline V lookup: CDR1 DFQATT, CDR2 SNEGSKA (reference sequence). The germline V and J ends were trimmed by 5 bases and 4 bases, with 20 bases remaining between them. The CDR3 consists of 15 residues. The CDR3 here is CSAEGGYDITTEAFF. The DNA of the CDR3 is TGCAGTGCTGAGGGGGGATATGACATCACCACTGAAGCTTTCTTT.

The chain employs TRBV11-2 and TRBJ1-6, with D maybe TRBD1 (5 bases). Trimming left V 7 bases short and J 8 bases short, with 9 bases between. CDR3 length: 12 residues. Germline V gene data show CDR1 as SGHAT and CDR2 as FQNNGV. The CDR3: CASTGRDSPLHF. In nucleotides, the CDR3 is TGTGCCAGCACAGGGAGGGATTCACCCCTCCACTTT. Full variable domain (missing parts from reference TRBV11-2 and TRBJ1-6): EAGVAQSPRYKIIEKRQSVAFWCNPISGHATLYWYQQILGQGPKLLIQFQNNGVVDDSQLPKDRFSAERLKGVDSTLKIQPAKLEDSAVYLCASTGRDSPLHFGNGTRLTVT.

This chain connects TRBV7-8 to TRBJ2-2; the D is unclear. Germline loops: CDR1 SGHVS, CDR2 FQNEAQ. This CDR3 comprises 15 residues. V was trimmed by 2 bases and J by 6 bases, leaving 13 bases between them. CDR3: CASSLLRQVSGELFF. The CDR3 region has the DNA TGTGCCAGCAGCTTACTGCGGCAGGTCTCCGGGGAGCTGTTTTTT.

This clonotype was counted at least ten times. This sequence joins TRBV3-1 and TRBJ2-5, with 7 bases identical to TRBD2. Germline assignment: CDR1 LGHDT and CDR2 YNNKEL (reference sequence). CDR3 length equals 15 residues. The V and J ends lost 4 bases and 5 bases, in that order; junction bases with no gene match: 10. The CDR3 sequence: CASSPRTSLGETQYF. In nucleotides, the CDR3 is TGTGCCAGCAGCCCACGGACTAGTCTCGGTGAGACCCAGTACTTC.

This clonotype was seen many times. The chain links TRBV6-1 to TRBJ1-2; 8 positions match TRBD1. The CDR3 is made up of 13 amino acids. The germline V gene encodes CDR1 MNHNS and CDR2 SASEGT. V lost 6 bases to trimming and J lost 7 bases; unmatched junction nucleotides: 7. The CDR3 bases are TGTGCCAGCAGGCGACAGGGGTCATCTGGCTACACCTTC. Translating gives CASRRQGSSGYTF.

The chain combines TRBV5-1 with TRBJ1-4, with TRBD1 matching 7 bases. The length of the CDR3 is 15 residues. The J segment lost 3 bases and the V segment lost 5 bases, leaving 7 bases of the junction unmatched. From germline, CDR1 is SGHRS and CDR2 YFSETQ. The CDR3 is CASSQTGDANEKLFF. CDR3 DNA sequence: TGCGCCAGCAGTCAAACAGGGGACGCTAATGAAAAACTGTTTTTT.

A note on this clonotype: A read error may be the cause here, since a much bigger clone is one base away. V and J are TRBV12-3 or TRBV12-4 and TRBJ2-1; D is perhaps TRBD1 or TRBD2 (5 bases each). The CDR3 has 19 amino acids. CDR3 region: CASSLAQGLYEASGNEQLF. In DNA form, the CDR3 reads TGTGCCAGCAGTTTAGCCCAGGGCTTATACGAAGCCAGCGGCAATGAGCAGCTCTTC.

Many counts were recorded for this clonotype. V gene TRBV2 combines with J gene TRBJ2-1, with TRBD1 matching over 8 bases. After removal of 6 bases from V and 4 bases from J, the junction contained 8 bases not matched to a gene. Germline loops: CDR1 SNHLY, CDR2 FYNNEI. The CDR3 is 15 amino acids. CDR3 nucleotide sequence: TGTGCCAGCAGGCTTACCGGGACAGGTTACAATGAGCAGTTCTTC. Its protein is CASRLTGTGYNEQFF.

This clonotype was recorded at least ten times. The chain employs TRBV20-1 and TRBJ1-2; D not resolved. The CDR3 extends over 12 amino acids. The V gene lost 3 bases and the J gene lost 2 bases, with 7 bases spanning the gap. Germline values: CDR1 DFQATT, CDR2 SNEGSKA (reference sequence). CDR3 bases: TGCAGTGCTAGTCTGGGAAACTATGGCTACACCTTC. Amino acid sequence: CSASLGNYGYTF.

This clonotype was seen ten or more times. Because the CDR3's place on the DNA is in doubt, the DNA is left out and the CDR3 is given as listed by TCRdb. The gene calls are TRBV6-1 and TRBJ2-7; the table's D call of TRBD1 was not tested on the DNA. The CDR3 comprises 16 residues, both ends counted. Germline V gives CDR1 MNHNS, CDR2 SASEGT. CDR3 loop: CASSSSKTGGSYEQYF.

V is TRBV6-2 or TRBV6-3 and J is TRBJ2-7; 7 nucleotides agree with TRBD1. The J segment lost 2 bases and the V segment lost 7 bases, leaving 5 bases of the junction unmatched. Germline V CDR1 and CDR2: MNHEY, SVGEGT. The CDR3 runs 13 residues. CDR3 DNA sequence: TGTGCCAGCAATCAGGGGGTCGCCTACGAGCAGTACTTC. Amino acids: CASNQGVAYEQYF.

The V and J genes are TRBV7-8 and TRBJ2-3, with 10 nucleotides matching TRBD2. Germline V gene sequence: CDR1 SGHVS, CDR2 FQNEAQ. V shed 5 bases and J 6 bases; nucleotides not matched to a gene: 8. CDR3 size: 15 residues. CDR3 sequence reads: CASSLQTSGSDTQYF. DNA for the CDR3: TGTGCCAGCAGCCTTCAGACTAGCGGGTCGGATACGCAGTATTTT.

The rearrangement uses TRBV6-5 and TRBJ1-2; TRBD1 matches at 7 bases. The CDR3 has 15 residues. From germline, CDR1 is MNHEY and CDR2 SVGAGI. The junction had 3 bases not matched to a gene; V was cut back by 0 bases and J by 2 bases. The CDR3 DNA sequence: TGTGCCAGCAGTTACTCGATGACAGGGAACTATGGCTACACCTTC. Translated, it gives CASSYSMTGNYGYTF.

The table lists this clonotype with many counts. This rearrangement joins TRBV7-9 to TRBJ1-2; 7 positions match TRBD1. The germline CDR1 and CDR2 sequences are SEHNR and FQNEAQ (reference sequence). CDR3 length: 13 residues. The ends lost 1 base at V and 8 bases at J; junction bases unmatched: 4. CDR3 bases: TGTGCCAGCAGCTTAGGACAGGGCGGCGGCTACACCTTC. Translated, it gives CASSLGQGGGYTF. The full variable domain, in which reference TRBV7-9 and TRBJ1-2 provide the parts outside the CDR3, is DTGVSQNPRHKITKRGQNVTFRCDPISEHNRLYWYRQTLGQGPEFLTYFQNEAQLEKSRLLSDRFSAERPKGSFSTLEIQRTEQGDSAMYLCASSLGQGGGYTFGSGTRLTVV.

The sample holds one count of this clonotype. The rearrangement joins TRBV6-5 to TRBJ2-2; D is possibly TRBD2 (5 bases). There are 15 residues in the CDR3. Germline assignment: CDR1 MNHEY and CDR2 SVGAGI. The ends were cut back, 0 bases at V and 7 bases at J, with 12 bases in the middle. The CDR3 protein is CASSYSNRGGGELFF. The CDR3 nucleotides are TGTGCCAGCAGTTACTCGAACAGAGGAGGCGGGGAGCTGTTTTTT.

The rearrangement links TRBV3-1 to TRBJ2-2; no firm D call. The V gene's germline CDR1 is LGHDT and CDR2 YNNKEL (reference sequence). V lost 4 bases and J lost 4, with 10 bases in between. This CDR3 is built from 14 residues. CDR3 nucleotide sequence: TGTGCCAGCAGCCCCTCTATGATCACCGGGGAGCTGTTTTTT. Translated, it gives CASSPSMITGELFF.

This clonotype occurred a few times. The rearrangement uses TRBV5-1 and TRBJ2-3; 8 bases agree with TRBD2. CDR1 and CDR2 (germline): SGHRS, YFSETQ. The CDR3 sequence is 17 residues long. V gave up 3 bases and J gave up 2 bases; unmatched junction bases: 11. CDR3 residues: CASSSLAGGGHTDTQYF. The CDR3 DNA sequence: TGCGCCAGCAGCTCATTGGCCGGCGGGGGGCACACAGATACGCAGTATTTT.

This chain links TRBV7-8 with TRBJ2-2; 7 bases map to TRBD2. Germline values: CDR1 SGHVS, CDR2 FQNEAQ. Trimming cost V 6 bases and J 5 bases; bases outside gene matches: 21. The length of the CDR3 is 19 residues. The CDR3 DNA reads TGTGCCAGCAGTCTCTCCCGGGACTACTGGAGGAGGGGAACCGGGGAGCTGTTTTTT. Translating gives CASSLSRDYWRRGTGELFF. The full variable domain, in which reference TRBV7-8 and TRBJ2-2 provide the parts outside the CDR3, is GAGVSQSPRYKVAKRGQDVALRCDPISGHVSLFWYQQALGQGPEFLTYFQNEAQLDKSGLPSDRFFAERPEGSVSTLKIQRTQQEDSAVYLCASSLSRDYWRRGTGELFFGEGSRLTVL.

This clonotype was recorded many times. V is TRBV9 and J is TRBJ1-1; D might be TRBD1 (5 bases). Per germline, CDR1 SGDLS and CDR2 YYNGEE. This CDR3 is built from 14 residues. Trimming left V 0 bases short and J 1 base short, with 7 bases between. CDR3 in DNA: TGTGCCAGCAGCGTAGGGAGGGGGAACACTGAAGCTTTCTTT. Amino acids: CASSVGRGNTEAFF.

CDR3 DNA sequence: TGTGCCAGCTCACCTCCCCTCCTCACTGAAGCTTTCTTT. Protein: CASSPPLLTEAFF. The chain couples TRBV18 to TRBJ1-1; no clear D. This CDR3 spans 13 amino acids. Between the trimmed V and J ends, which lost 3 bases and 4 bases, there was a span of 9 bases. Germline V CDR1 and CDR2: KGHSH, LQKENI.

This clonotype was counted a few times. The chain has TRBV6-2 or TRBV6-3 and TRBJ2-3; weak D call: TRBD2 (6 bases). Germline-derived CDR1 and CDR2 are MNHEY and SVGEGT. The CDR3 length is 15 residues. The V gene lost 2 bases and the J gene lost 5 bases, with 14 bases spanning the gap. In DNA form, the CDR3 reads TGTGCCAGCAGTTACAGGTTGGGGGGAGAAGATACGCAGTATTTT. As protein: CASSYRLGGEDTQYF.

There are a few counts of this clonotype. The genes are TRBV25-1 and TRBJ2-7; D gene unclear. Trimming pared 0 bases from V and 3 bases from J, leaving 9 bases between. The CDR3 extends over 14 amino acids. CDR1 is MGHDK, CDR2 SYGVNS, per germline. Here the CDR3 DNA reads TGTGCCAGCAGTGAATACGACGGCCTCTACGAGCAGTACTTC. It translates to CASSEYDGLYEQYF.

This chain uses TRBV15 with TRBJ2-1, with a tentative D call TRBD2 (6 bases). The CDR3 is made up of 17 amino acids. V was clipped by 1 base and J by 1 base, with 14 bases between them. Per the germline V gene, CDR1 is LNHNV and CDR2 is YYDKDF (reference sequence). Here the CDR3 DNA reads TGTGCCACCAGCAGAGCTGTGGCGGGGTCGTCCTACAATGAGCAGTTCTTC. It codes for CATSRAVAGSSYNEQFF.

This clonotype was found a few times. The chain links TRBV10-3 to TRBJ2-5; D call uncertain. This CDR3 region has 12 residues. Germline V lookup: CDR1 ENHRY, CDR2 SYGVKD. The ends were cut back, 5 bases at V and 5 bases at J, with 9 bases in the middle. The CDR3 reads CAISLGAETQYF. The CDR3 bases are TGTGCCATCAGTCTCGGAGCGGAGACCCAGTACTTC.

This clonotype was found a few times. The chain links TRBV3-1 to TRBJ1-5; D perhaps matches TRBD1 (6 bases). The CDR3 is 17 residues long. Germline CDR1 is LGHDT and CDR2 is YNNKEL (reference sequence). V dropped 3 bases and J dropped 6 bases, with 21 bases sitting between them. This chain's CDR3 is CASSHRKGDSLVQPQHF. The CDR3 DNA sequence: TGTGCCAGCAGCCACCGTAAGGGGGATTCCCTCGTTCAGCCCCAGCATTTT.